This paragraph reports one T cell receptor beta chain. Its matching antigen is unknown. Germline V gene lookup returns CDR1 MDHEN and CDR2 SYDVKM. The CDR3 covers 15 residues. Unmatched junction bases numbered 8, after V lost 5 bases and J lost 5 bases. The data stem from a study of vaccination and CD4 T cells after COVID-19. Cultured CD4+ T cell DNA was sequenced using the Oncomine TCR Beta short-read assay. Each CDR3 protein is one row after TCRdb ran MiXCR on the PCR reads. The data hold 20,000 to 30,000 distinct CDR3 sequences, with 28% observed a single time. The time point: late sampling 161 to 241 days after vaccination in a few convalescent patients. Sample treatment: approximately nine-day PBMC culture with coronavirus spike peptide pools or control peptides (ViraFEST assay).

Sequences were derived from CD4+ T cells from blood, cultured in vitro, sampled about 7 months after SARS-CoV-2 vaccination. The sequence derives from a human donor who had recovered from COVID-19. The rearrangement uses TRBV28 and TRBJ2-3; TRBD1 agrees at 9 bases. CDR3 loop: CASSTYRGQVDTQYF. The CDR3 DNA reads TGTGCCAGCAGTACGTACAGGGGGCAGGTAGATACGCAGTATTTT. The whole variable domain, filled in from reference TRBV28 and TRBJ2-3, reads DVKVTQSSRYLVKRTGEKVFLECVQDMDHENMFWYRQDPGLGLRLIYFSYDVKMKEKGDIPEGYSVSREKKERFSLILESASTNQTSMYLCASSTYRGQVDTQYFGPGTRLTVL.